A single sample is the source of the 18 T cell receptor beta chains below, sequenced in a study of T cell responses to AZD1222 COVID-19 vaccine. Assay: immunoSEQ multiplex PCR; the TCRdb copy retains only in-frame clones and omits some. The sample comprises about 110,000 clones, about 89% of which are singletons, and about 4.5% rests with the top ten. This specimen was peripheral blood, taken 28 days after the second AZD1222 dose. Source of these receptors: an adult who received the AZD1222 COVID-19 vaccine.

The chain employs TRBV4-2 and TRBJ2-5, with TRBD2 matching over 9 bases. The germline V gene encodes CDR1 LGHNA and CDR2 YNFKEQ. The V and J ends lost 0 bases and 4 bases, in that order; junction bases with no gene match: 6. This CDR3 has 16 residues. In DNA, the CDR3 is TGTGCCAGCAGCCAAGATCCCGCTAGCGGGGCAGAGACCCAGTACTTC. It encodes CASSQDPASGAETQYF.

V gene TRBV11-2 combines with J gene TRBJ2-1, with no clear D. The CDR3 has 14 amino acids. In germline, CDR1 is SGHAT, CDR2 FQNNGV. The V gene lost 5 bases and the J gene lost 0 bases, with 8 bases spanning the gap. The CDR3 nucleotides are TGTGCCAGCAGCCCAATGAGCTCCTACAATGAGCAGTTCTTC. Its protein is CASSPMSSYNEQFF.

This CDR3 is CASSPLYSYEQYF. The CDR3 DNA reads as TGCGCCAGCAGCCCCCTATACAGCTACGAGCAGTACTTC. This chain connects TRBV5-1 to TRBJ2-7, with unresolved D. The germline V and J ends were trimmed by 4 bases and 3 bases, with 11 bases remaining between them. Germline CDR1 SGHRS, CDR2 YFSETQ. The CDR3 contains 13 residues.

The chain couples TRBV19 to TRBJ1-1; no reliable D call. CDR3 size: 13 residues. CDR1 and CDR2 (germline): LNHDA, SQIVND (reference sequence). Trimming removed 3 bases at V and 0 bases at J, with 5 bases between. CDR3 region: CASSMSLNTEAFF. CDR3 nucleotides: TGTGCCAGTAGTATGTCCCTGAACACTGAAGCTTTCTTT.

This chain joins TRBV9 and TRBJ2-7; 8 bases are a match to TRBD1. Germline CDR1 and CDR2: SGDLS and YYNGEE. Losses at the gene ends were 0 bases for V and 6 bases for J; bases not matched to a gene: 17. The CDR3 runs to 18 residues. This CDR3 is CASSVATGIGTGDSEQYF. CDR3 nucleotide sequence: TGTGCCAGCAGCGTAGCTACGGGGATCGGGACAGGAGACAGCGAGCAGTACTTC.

The chain recombines TRBV4-2 with TRBJ1-4, with a weak D call TRBD1 (5 bases). Trimming shortened V by 4 bases and J by 8 bases, and 23 bases separated the two germline ends. The V gene's germline CDR1 is LGHNA and CDR2 YNFKEQ. CDR3 size: 17 residues. The DNA of the CDR3 is TGTGCCAGCAGCCGGGGGGTAACAGGCAAGGGGTCAGAAAAACTGTTTTTT. Translated: CASSRGVTGKGSEKLFF.

The chain links TRBV5-5 to TRBJ1-5; D ambiguous. V lost 0 bases to trimming and J lost 2 bases, with 9 bases between them. The CDR3 has 15 residues. CDR1 is SGHKS and CDR2 is YYEKEE in the germline V gene (reference sequence). The CDR3, as DNA: TGTGCCAGCAGCTTGGGCACCGAGGGCAATCAGCCCCAGCATTTT. This sequence encodes CASSLGTEGNQPQHF.

V usage is TRBV7-8 and J usage is TRBJ1-5; perhaps TRBD1 as D (5 bases). V was shortened by 2 bases and J by 7 bases, with 15 bases between the two germline ends. The CDR3 is 15 residues long. Germline loops: CDR1 SGHVS, CDR2 FQNEAQ. The CDR3 loop is CASSLRDSFLQPQHF. Written as DNA, the CDR3 is TGTGCCAGCAGCTTAAGGGACTCCTTCCTCCAGCCCCAGCATTTT.

The CDR3 region is CASSEGGVATNEKLFF. CDR3 nucleotide sequence: TGTGCCAGCAGTGAGGGCGGGGTTGCAACTAATGAAAAACTGTTTTTT. The chain joins TRBV2 to TRBJ1-4; D is uncertain. Trimming took 3 bases from V and 0 from J, leaving 11 bases between them. Germline V gene lookup returns CDR1 SNHLY and CDR2 FYNNEI. The CDR3 contains 16 residues.

The chain carries TRBV30 and TRBJ2-6, with D maybe TRBD1 (6 bases). Germline CDR1 reads GTSNPN; CDR2 reads SVGIG (reference sequence). This CDR3 spans 15 amino acids. The V and J ends lost 0 bases and 0 bases respectively, with 6 bases between them. The CDR3: CAWSVGASGANVLTF. CDR3 DNA: TGTGCCTGGAGTGTGGGGGCCTCTGGGGCCAACGTCCTGACTTTC.

The chain joins TRBV4-1 to TRBJ2-2; TRBD2 is a possible D gene (6 bases). Trimming took 2 bases from V and 6 from J, leaving 22 bases between them. Germline V gene lookup returns CDR1 MGHRA and CDR2 YSYEKL. The CDR3 totals 18 residues. CDR3 protein: CASSQLGGGPGRSGELFF. CDR3 DNA: TGCGCCAGCAGCCAATTAGGTGGAGGGCCCGGACGGTCCGGGGAGCTGTTTTTT.

This clone was detected only once. The chain joins TRBV14 to TRBJ2-2; D remains unclear. The CDR3 length is 16 residues. The V end was cut by 3 bases, the J end by 6 bases, with 17 bases between. CDR1 SGHDN and CDR2 FVKESK come from the germline V gene. CDR3 loop: CASSHLSRVSAGELFF. CDR3 bases: TGTGCCAGCAGCCACCTCTCAAGGGTTTCGGCCGGGGAGCTGTTTTTT. Variable domain in full (rest from reference TRBV14 and TRBJ2-2): EAGVTQFPSHSVIEKGQTVTLRCDPISGHDNLYWYRRVMGKEIKFLLHFVKESKQDESGMPNNRFLAERTGGTYSTLKVQPAELEDSGVYFCASSHLSRVSAGELFFGEGSRLTVL.

The rearrangement uses TRBV9 and TRBJ2-5, with 10 nucleotides matching TRBD1. Trimming cost V 0 bases and J 3 bases; bases outside gene matches: 2. Germline assignment: CDR1 SGDLS and CDR2 YYNGEE. This CDR3 has 15 amino acids. In DNA, the CDR3 is TGTGCCAGCAGCGTAGCCGGGACAGGGGAAGAGACCCAGTACTTC. The encoded protein is CASSVAGTGEETQYF.

This chain connects TRBV18 to TRBJ1-6; D may be TRBD1 (6 bases). Trimming took off 6 bases at V and 7 bases at J, with 7 bases between the two ends. The CDR3 runs to 12 residues. In germline, CDR1 is KGHSH, CDR2 LQKENI. The CDR3 bases are TGTGCCAGCTCTACAGGGAATTCACCCCTCCACTTT. Amino acids: CASSTGNSPLHF. The full variable domain, in which reference TRBV18 and TRBJ1-6 provide the parts outside the CDR3, is NAGVMQNPRHLVRRRGQEARLRCSPMKGHSHVYWYRQLPEEGLKFMVYLQKENIIDESGMPKERFSAEFPKEGPSILRIQQVVRGDSAAYFCASSTGNSPLHFGNGTRLTVT.

The gene calls are TRBV10-3 and TRBJ2-7; 10 bases align to TRBD2. CDR3 size: 18 residues. The V gene's germline CDR1 is ENHRY and CDR2 SYGVKD. V was pared by 4 bases and J by 2 bases, with 14 bases of the junction left unmatched. CDR3 residues: CAISGKRTSGGDPYEQYF. CDR3 in DNA: TGTGCCATCAGTGGTAAGAGGACTAGCGGCGGGGACCCCTACGAGCAGTACTTC.

The chain carries TRBV19 and TRBJ2-7, with 7 bases identical to TRBD2. CDR3 length equals 16 residues. Germline lookup yields CDR1 LNHDA and CDR2 SQIVND (reference sequence). V gave up 7 bases and J gave up 5 bases; unmatched junction bases: 17. The CDR3 DNA is TGTGCCAGTAAGCCTCGGGTCGGCGGGAGTACAGACGAGCAGTACTTC. Amino acid sequence: CASKPRVGGSTDEQYF.

This clone appeared a single time. The J gene is TRBJ1-5, the V gene TRBV5-6; 8 nucleotides agree with TRBD1. The V and J ends lost 3 bases and 2 bases, in that order; junction bases with no gene match: 7. The CDR3 is 16 amino acids. The germline CDR1 and CDR2 sequences are SGHDT and YYEEEE. CDR3 nucleotide sequence: TGTGCCAGCAGCTCCCTACAGGGGGTCGGCAATCAGCCCCAGCATTTT. Translation gives CASSSLQGVGNQPQHF. The complete variable domain, with remaining parts taken from reference TRBV5-6 and TRBJ1-5, reads DAGVTQSPTHLIKTRGQQVTLRCSPKSGHDTVSWYQQALGQGPQFIFQYYEEEERQRGNFPDRFSGHQFPNYSSELNVNALLLGDSALYLCASSSLQGVGNQPQHFGDGTRLSIL.

This clone was picked up a small number of times. V is TRBV29-1 and J is TRBJ1-1; the match to TRBD1 covers 7 bases. Trimming removed 5 bases from V and 3 bases from J; junction bases left unmatched: 9. CDR1 SQVTM and CDR2 ANQGSEA come from the germline V gene. The CDR3 extends over 14 amino acids. The CDR3 loop is CSVLTGWSDTEAFF. DNA of the CDR3: TGCAGCGTTCTGACAGGGTGGAGTGACACTGAAGCTTTCTTT.